This TCR beta chain comes out of a study of CD8 T cells in ankylosing spondylitis. The CDR3 runs 13 residues. Germline lookup yields CDR1 SGHAT and CDR2 FQDESV (reference sequence). Losses at the gene ends were 3 bases for V and 7 bases for J; bases not matched to a gene: 2. General study points: It appeared that ankylosing spondylitis blood was characterized by a TCR beta motif of eight highly homologous variants.

About this clonotype itself: The antigen remains unidentified.

Using quantitative 5'-RACE with molecular barcodes, the authors made TCR beta libraries. TCRdb reprocessed the 5' RACE reads with MiXCR, giving one entry per CDR3 protein. The sample lists fewer than 500,000 distinct CDR3 sequences, under 25% occurring once. The sequence was obtained from a male donor with ankylosing spondylitis. The sample taken for sequencing was blood, either unsorted or a sorted T cell fraction (not recorded which). The chain links TRBV11-1 to TRBJ1-1; 10 nucleotides line up with TRBD1. CDR3 in amino acids: CASSLWTGGEAFF. For the CDR3, the DNA is TGTGCCAGCAGCTTGTGGACAGGGGGTGAAGCTTTCTTT.